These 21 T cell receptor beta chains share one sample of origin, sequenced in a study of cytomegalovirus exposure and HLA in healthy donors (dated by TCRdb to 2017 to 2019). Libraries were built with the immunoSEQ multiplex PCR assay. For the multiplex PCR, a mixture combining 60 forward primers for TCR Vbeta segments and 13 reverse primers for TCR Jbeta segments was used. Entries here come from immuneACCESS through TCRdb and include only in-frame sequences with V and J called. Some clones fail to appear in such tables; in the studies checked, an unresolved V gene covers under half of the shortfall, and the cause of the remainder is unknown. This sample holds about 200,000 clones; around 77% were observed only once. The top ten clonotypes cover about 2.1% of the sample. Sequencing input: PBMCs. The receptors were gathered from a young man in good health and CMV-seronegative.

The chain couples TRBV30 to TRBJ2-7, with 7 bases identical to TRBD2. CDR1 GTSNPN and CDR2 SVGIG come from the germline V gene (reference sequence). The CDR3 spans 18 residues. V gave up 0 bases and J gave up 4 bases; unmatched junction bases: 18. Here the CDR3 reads CAWSVRKLGEGPKYEQYF. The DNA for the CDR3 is TGTGCCTGGAGTGTACGGAAGTTGGGGGAGGGCCCGAAATACGAGCAGTACTTC. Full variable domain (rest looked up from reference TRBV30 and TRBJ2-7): SQTIHQWPATLVQPVGSPLSLECTVEGTSNPNLYWYRQAAGRGLQLLFYSVGIGQISSEVPQNLSASRPQDRQFILSSKKLLLSDSGFYLCAWSVRKLGEGPKYEQYFGPGTRLTVT.

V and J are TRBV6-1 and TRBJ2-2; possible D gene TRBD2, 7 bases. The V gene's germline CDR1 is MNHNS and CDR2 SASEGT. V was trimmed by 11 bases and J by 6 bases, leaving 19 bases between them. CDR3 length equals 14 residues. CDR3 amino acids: CAAYRARGAGELFF. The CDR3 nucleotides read TGTGCCGCCTACAGGGCTCGGGGGGCCGGGGAGCTGTTTTTT.

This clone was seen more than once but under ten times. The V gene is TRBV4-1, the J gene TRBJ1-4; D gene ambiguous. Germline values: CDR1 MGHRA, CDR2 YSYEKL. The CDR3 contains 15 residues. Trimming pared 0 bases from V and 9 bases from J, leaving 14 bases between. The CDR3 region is CASSQEDYTGKKLFF. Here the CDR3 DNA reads TGCGCCAGCAGCCAAGAAGACTATACGGGGAAAAAACTGTTTTTT.

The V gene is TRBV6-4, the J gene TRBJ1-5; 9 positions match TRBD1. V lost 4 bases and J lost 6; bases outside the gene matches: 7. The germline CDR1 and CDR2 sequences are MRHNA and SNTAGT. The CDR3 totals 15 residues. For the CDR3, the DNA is TGTGCCAGCAGTGCCACGGGACAGGGAGGTCAGCCCCAGCATTTT. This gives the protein CASSATGQGGQPQHF.

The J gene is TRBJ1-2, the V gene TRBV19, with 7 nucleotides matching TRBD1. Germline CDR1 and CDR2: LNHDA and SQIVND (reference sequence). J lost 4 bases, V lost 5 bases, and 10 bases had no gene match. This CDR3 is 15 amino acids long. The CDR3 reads CASSSTGQLFYGYTF. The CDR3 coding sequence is TGTGCCAGTAGTTCGACGGGACAGTTATTCTATGGCTACACCTTC.

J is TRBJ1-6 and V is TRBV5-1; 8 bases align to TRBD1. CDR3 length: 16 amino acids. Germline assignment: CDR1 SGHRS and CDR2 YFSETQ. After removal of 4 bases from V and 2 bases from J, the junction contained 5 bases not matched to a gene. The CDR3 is CASSQTGVAYNSPLHF. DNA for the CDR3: TGCGCCAGCAGCCAGACAGGGGTCGCCTATAATTCACCCCTCCACTTT.

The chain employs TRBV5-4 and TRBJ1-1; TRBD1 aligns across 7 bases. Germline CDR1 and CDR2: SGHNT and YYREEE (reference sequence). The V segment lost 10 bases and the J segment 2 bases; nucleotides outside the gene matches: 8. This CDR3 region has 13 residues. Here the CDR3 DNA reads TGTGCCCGTGGAAGGGGGCCTAACACTGAAGCTTTCTTT. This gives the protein CARGRGPNTEAFF.

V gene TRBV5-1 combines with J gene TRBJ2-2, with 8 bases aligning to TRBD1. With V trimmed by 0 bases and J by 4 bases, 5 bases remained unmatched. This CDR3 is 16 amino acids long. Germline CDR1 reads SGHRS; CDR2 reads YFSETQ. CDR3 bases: TGCGCCAGCAGCTTGGAAGGACAGGGCTTCACCGGGGAGCTGTTTTTT. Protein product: CASSLEGQGFTGELFF.

CDR3 nucleotide sequence: TGCGCCAGCAGCTTAGCATTGACAGGGGAGACCGGGGAGCTGTTTTTT. This translates into CASSLALTGETGELFF. This rearrangement joins TRBV5-1 to TRBJ2-2; TRBD1 aligns across 8 bases. This CDR3 is built from 16 residues. V trimming: 2 bases; J trimming: 5 bases; junction bases outside the gene matches: 8. Germline values: CDR1 SGHRS, CDR2 YFSETQ.

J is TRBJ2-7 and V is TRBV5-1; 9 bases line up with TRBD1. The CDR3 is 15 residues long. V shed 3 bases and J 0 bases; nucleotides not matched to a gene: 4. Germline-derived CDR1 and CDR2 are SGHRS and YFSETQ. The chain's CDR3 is CASSYGTGSSYEQYF. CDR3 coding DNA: TGCGCCAGCAGCTACGGGACAGGGTCCTCCTACGAGCAGTACTTC.

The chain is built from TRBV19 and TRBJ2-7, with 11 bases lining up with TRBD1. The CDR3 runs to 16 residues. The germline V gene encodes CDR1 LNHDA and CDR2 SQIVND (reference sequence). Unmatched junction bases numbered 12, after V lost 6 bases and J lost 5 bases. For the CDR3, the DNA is TGTGCCAGTAGCCGAACGGGGGGGACAGGGGGAAACGAGCAGTACTTC. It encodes CASSRTGGTGGNEQYF.

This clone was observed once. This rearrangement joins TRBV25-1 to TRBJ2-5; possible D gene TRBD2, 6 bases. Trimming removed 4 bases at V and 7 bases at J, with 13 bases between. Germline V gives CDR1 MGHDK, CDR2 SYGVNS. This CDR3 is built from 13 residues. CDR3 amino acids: CASSASVEGTQYF. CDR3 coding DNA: TGTGCCAGCAGTGCCTCTGTGGAGGGGACCCAGTACTTC.

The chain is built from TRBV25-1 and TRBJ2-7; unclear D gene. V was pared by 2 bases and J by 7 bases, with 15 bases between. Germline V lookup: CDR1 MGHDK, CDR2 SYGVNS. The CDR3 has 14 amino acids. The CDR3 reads CASSEPGLLVEQYF. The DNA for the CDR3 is TGTGCCAGCAGTGAACCGGGTCTCCTGGTTGAGCAGTACTTC.

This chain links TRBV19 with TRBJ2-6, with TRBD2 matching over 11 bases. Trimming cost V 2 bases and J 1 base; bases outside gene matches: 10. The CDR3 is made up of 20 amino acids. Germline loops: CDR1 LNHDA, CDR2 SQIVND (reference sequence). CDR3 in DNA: TGTGCCAGTAGTATATCGTTTAGCGGGAGGGCCCCGTCTGGGGCCAACGTCCTGACTTTC. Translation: CASSISFSGRAPSGANVLTF.

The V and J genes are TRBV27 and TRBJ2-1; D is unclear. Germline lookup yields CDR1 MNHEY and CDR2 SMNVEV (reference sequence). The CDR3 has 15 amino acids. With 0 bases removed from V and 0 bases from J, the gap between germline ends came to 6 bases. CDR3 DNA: TGTGCCAGCAGTTTATCCAGCGACTCCTACAATGAGCAGTTCTTC. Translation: CASSLSSDSYNEQFF.

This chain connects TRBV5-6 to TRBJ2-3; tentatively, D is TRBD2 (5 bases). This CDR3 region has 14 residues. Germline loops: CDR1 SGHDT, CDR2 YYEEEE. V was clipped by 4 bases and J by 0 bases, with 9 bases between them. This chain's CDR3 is CASSRWTSTDTQYF. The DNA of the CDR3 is TGTGCCAGCAGCCGATGGACTAGCACAGATACGCAGTATTTT.

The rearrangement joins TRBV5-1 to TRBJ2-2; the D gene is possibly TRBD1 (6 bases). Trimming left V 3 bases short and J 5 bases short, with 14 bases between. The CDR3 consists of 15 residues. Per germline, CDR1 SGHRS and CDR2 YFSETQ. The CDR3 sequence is CASSSQGFTTGELFF. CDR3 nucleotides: TGCGCCAGCAGCTCCCAGGGGTTTACGACCGGGGAGCTGTTTTTT.

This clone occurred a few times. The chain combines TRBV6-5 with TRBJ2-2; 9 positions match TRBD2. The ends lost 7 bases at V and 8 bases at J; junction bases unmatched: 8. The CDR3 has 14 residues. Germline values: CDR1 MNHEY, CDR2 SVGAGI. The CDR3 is CASKKLAGPGELFF. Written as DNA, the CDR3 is TGTGCCAGCAAAAAGCTAGCGGGGCCTGGGGAGCTGTTTTTT.

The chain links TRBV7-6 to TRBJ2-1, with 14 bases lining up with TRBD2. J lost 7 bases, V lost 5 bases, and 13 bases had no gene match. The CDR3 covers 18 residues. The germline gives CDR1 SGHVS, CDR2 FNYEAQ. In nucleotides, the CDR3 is TGTGCCAGCAGCCCGATTCGACTAGCGGGAGGGCCATTGAATGAGCAGTTCTTC. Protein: CASSPIRLAGGPLNEQFF.

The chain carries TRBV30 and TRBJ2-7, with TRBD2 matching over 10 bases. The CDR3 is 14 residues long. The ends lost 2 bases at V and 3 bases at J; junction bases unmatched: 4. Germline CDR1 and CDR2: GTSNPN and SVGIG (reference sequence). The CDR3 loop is CAWSPGLARYEQYF. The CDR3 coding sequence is TGTGCCTGGAGTCCGGGACTAGCGCGCTACGAGCAGTACTTC.

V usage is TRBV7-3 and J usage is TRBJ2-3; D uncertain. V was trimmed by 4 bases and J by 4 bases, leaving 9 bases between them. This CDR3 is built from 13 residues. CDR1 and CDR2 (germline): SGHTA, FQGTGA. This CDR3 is CASSSQLSDTQYF. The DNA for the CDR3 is TGTGCCAGCAGCTCGCAACTCTCAGATACGCAGTATTTT.